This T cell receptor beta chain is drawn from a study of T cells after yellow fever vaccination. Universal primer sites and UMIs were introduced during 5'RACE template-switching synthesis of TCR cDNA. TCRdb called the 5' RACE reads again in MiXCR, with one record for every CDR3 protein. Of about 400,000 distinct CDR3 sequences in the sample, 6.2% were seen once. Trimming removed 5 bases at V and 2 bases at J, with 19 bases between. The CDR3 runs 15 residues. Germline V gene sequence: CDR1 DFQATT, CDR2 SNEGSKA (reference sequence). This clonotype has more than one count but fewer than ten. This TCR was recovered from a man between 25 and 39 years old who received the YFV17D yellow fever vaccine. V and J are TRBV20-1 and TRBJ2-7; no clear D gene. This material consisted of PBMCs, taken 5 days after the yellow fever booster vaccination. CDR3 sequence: CSARAPLNPAYEQYF. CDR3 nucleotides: TGCAGTGCTCGAGCGCCCCTCAATCCCGCCTACGAGCAGTACTTC.